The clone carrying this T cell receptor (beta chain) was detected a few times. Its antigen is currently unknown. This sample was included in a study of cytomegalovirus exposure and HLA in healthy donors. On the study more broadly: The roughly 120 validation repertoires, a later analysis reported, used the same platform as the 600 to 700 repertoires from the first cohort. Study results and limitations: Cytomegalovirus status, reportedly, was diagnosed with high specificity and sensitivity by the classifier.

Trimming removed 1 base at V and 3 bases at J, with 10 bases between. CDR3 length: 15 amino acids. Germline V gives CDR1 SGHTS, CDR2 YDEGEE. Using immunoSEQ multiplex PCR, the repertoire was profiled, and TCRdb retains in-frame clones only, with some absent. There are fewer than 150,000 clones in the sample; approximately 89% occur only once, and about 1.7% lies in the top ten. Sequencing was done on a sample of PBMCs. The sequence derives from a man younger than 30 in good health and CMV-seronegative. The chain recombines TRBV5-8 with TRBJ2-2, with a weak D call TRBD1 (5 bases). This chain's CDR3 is CASSLKDTYTGELFF. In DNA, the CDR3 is TGTGCCAGCAGCTTGAAGGACACTTACACCGGGGAGCTGTTTTTT.